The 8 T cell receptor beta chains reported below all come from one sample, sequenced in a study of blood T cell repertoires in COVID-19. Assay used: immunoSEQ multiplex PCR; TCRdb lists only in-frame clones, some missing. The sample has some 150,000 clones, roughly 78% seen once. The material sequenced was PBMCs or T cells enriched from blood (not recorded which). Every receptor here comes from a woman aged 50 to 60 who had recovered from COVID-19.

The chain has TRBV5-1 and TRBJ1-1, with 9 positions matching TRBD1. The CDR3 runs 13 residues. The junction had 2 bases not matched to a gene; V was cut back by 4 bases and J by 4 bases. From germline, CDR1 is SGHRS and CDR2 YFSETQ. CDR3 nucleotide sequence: TGCGCCAGCAGCAGGACAGGGGCCACTGAAGCTTTCTTT. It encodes CASSRTGATEAFF.

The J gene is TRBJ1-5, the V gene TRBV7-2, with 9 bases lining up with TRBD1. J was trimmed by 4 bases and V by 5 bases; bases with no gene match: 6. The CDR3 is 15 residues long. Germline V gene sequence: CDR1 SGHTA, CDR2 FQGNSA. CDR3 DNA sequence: TGTGCCAGCAGCACCCGGACAGGGGTTAATCAGCCCCAGCATTTT. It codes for CASSTRTGVNQPQHF.

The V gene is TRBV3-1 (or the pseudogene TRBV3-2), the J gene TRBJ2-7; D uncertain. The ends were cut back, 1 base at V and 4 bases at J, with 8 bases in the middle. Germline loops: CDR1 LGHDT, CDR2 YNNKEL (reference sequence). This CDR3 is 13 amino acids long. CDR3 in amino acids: CASSQGSEYEQYV. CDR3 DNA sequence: TGTGCCAGCAGCCAAGGGTCAGAATACGAGCAGTACGTC.

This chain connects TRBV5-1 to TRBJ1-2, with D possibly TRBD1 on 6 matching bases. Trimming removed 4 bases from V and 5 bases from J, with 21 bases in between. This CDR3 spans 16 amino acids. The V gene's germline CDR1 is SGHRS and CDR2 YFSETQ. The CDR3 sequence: CASSPEWATGSYGYTF. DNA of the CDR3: TGCGCCAGCAGCCCCGAGTGGGCGACAGGCAGTTATGGCTACACCTTC.

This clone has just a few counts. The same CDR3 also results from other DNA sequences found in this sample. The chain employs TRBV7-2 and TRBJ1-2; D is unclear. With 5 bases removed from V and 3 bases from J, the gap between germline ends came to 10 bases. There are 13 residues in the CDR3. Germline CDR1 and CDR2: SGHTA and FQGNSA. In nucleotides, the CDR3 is TGTGCCAGCAGCCCTCGGCGGGACTATGGCTACACCTTC. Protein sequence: CASSPRRDYGYTF.

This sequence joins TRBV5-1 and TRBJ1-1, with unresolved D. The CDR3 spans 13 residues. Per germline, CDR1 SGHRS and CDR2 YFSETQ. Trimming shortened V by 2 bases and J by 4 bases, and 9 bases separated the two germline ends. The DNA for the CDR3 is TGCGCCAGCAGCTTACGGAGGCCCACTGAAGCTTTCTTT. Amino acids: CASSLRRPTEAFF. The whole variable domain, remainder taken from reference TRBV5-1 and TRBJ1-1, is KAGVTQTPRYLIKTRGQQVTLSCSPISGHRSVSWYQQTPGQGLQFLFEYFSETQRNKGNFPGRFSGRQFSNSRSEMNVSTLELGDSALYLCASSLRRPTEAFFGQGTRLTVV.

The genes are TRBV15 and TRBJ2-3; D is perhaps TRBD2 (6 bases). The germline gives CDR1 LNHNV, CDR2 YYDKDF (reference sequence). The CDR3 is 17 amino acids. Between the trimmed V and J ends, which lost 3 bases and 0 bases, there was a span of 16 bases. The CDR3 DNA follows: TGTGCCACCAGCAGGGAAGAGGGGACTCTGAGCACAGATACGCAGTATTTT. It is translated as CATSREEGTLSTDTQYF.

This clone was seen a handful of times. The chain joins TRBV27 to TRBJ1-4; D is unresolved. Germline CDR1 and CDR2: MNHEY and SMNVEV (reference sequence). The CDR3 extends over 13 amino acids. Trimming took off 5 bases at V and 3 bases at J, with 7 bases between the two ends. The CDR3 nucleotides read TGTGCCAGCAGTCGGGTCGCTAATGAAAAACTGTTTTTT. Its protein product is CASSRVANEKLFF.